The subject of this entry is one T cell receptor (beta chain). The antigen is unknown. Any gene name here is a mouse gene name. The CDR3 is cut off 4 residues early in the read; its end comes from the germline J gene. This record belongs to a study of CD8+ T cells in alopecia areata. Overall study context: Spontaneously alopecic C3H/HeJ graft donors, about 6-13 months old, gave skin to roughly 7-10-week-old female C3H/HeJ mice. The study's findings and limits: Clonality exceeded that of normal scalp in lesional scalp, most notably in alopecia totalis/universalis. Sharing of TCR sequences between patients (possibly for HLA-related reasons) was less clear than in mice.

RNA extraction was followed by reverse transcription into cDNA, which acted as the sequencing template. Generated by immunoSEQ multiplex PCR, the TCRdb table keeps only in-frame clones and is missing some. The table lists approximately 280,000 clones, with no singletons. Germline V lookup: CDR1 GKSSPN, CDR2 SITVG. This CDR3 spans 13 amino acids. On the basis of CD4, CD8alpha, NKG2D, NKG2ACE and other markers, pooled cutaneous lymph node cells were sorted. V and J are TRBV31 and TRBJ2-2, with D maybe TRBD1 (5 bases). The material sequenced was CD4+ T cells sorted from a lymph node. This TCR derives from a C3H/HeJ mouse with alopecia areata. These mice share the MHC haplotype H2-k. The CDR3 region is CASGQPNTGQLYF. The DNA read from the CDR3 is TGTGCTTCCGGACAACCAAACACCGGG.